The next 26 T cell receptor beta chains were all read from a single sample in a study of T cell responses to AZD1222 COVID-19 vaccine. This table comes from immunoSEQ multiplex PCR, and its TCRdb copy is limited to in-frame clones, with some not included. Among 30,000 to 35,000 clones listed, just over 85% were seen once. This specimen consisted of peripheral blood, obtained 28 days after the second AZD1222 dose. These receptors were taken from an adult who received the AZD1222 COVID-19 vaccine.

V is TRBV9 and J is TRBJ1-4; 11 nucleotides agree with TRBD1. The CDR3 contains 17 residues. The J segment lost 7 bases and the V segment lost 2 bases, leaving 10 bases of the junction unmatched. Germline CDR1 SGDLS, CDR2 YYNGEE. The CDR3 DNA is TGTGCCAGCAGCGTCGGGACAGGGGGGAACGGAGGTGAAAAACTGTTTTTT. This translates into CASSVGTGGNGGEKLFF.

V and J are TRBV4-1 and TRBJ1-1, with TRBD1 as a possible D gene (6 bases). The germline CDR1 and CDR2 sequences are MGHRA and YSYEKL. Trimming shortened V by 0 bases and J by 4 bases, and 12 bases separated the two germline ends. The CDR3 contains 15 residues. The CDR3, as DNA: TGCGCCAGCAGCCAAGAGGGTTCAGGGGCCACTGAAGCTTTCTTT. It specifies CASSQEGSGATEAFF.

V and J are TRBV5-1 and TRBJ2-5; a possible D gene is TRBD1 (6 bases). Germline V gene data show CDR1 as SGHRS and CDR2 as YFSETQ. V was clipped by 0 bases and J by 5 bases, with 14 bases between them. The CDR3 has 15 residues. The CDR3 DNA is TGCGCCAGCAGCTTGGTTACAGGGAGCTGGGAGACCCAGTACTTC. It codes for CASSLVTGSWETQYF.

This rearrangement joins TRBV6-1 to TRBJ1-2, with a weak D call TRBD1 (5 bases). Germline V gene sequence: CDR1 MNHNS, CDR2 SASEGT. The V end lost 2 bases, the J end lost 0 bases, and 16 bases lay between the germline ends. The CDR3 spans 17 residues. CDR3 amino acids: CASSERGRQSPNYGYTF. DNA for the CDR3: TGTGCCAGCAGTGAAAGGGGCCGACAGAGCCCTAACTATGGCTACACCTTC.

Only a few counts were recorded for this clone. This rearrangement joins TRBV27 to TRBJ1-6, with D possibly TRBD1 on 5 matching bases. Trimming took off 7 bases at V and 9 bases at J, with 16 bases between the two ends. The germline gives CDR1 MNHEY, CDR2 SMNVEV (reference sequence). The CDR3 is 14 amino acids. The CDR3 sequence: CASTFSGGASPLHF. For the CDR3, the DNA is TGTGCCAGCACCTTCTCCGGCGGGGCTTCACCCCTCCACTTT.

The chain links TRBV7-9 to TRBJ1-1, with D possibly matching TRBD1 (5 bases). This CDR3 has 14 amino acids. V lost 5 bases and J 1 base, leaving 11 bases between the germline ends. Germline V CDR1 and CDR2: SEHNR, FQNEAQ (reference sequence). In DNA form, the CDR3 reads TGTGCCAGCAGCGGGGGGGTTGCGAACACTGAAGCTTTCTTT. Translating gives CASSGGVANTEAFF.

V is TRBV19 and J is TRBJ1-4, with D perhaps TRBD1 (5 bases). The V end lost 4 bases, the J end lost 5 bases, and 17 bases lay between the germline ends. CDR1 is LNHDA and CDR2 is SQIVND in the germline V gene (reference sequence). This CDR3 is 16 amino acids long. The DNA of the CDR3 is TGTGCCAGTAGTAAACGGACGGGACGGAACAATGAAAAACTGTTTTTT. This translates into CASSKRTGRNNEKLFF.

The chain joins TRBV14 to TRBJ1-3; D ambiguous. There are 15 residues in the CDR3. Trimming pared 5 bases from V and 0 bases from J, leaving 11 bases between. The germline V gene has CDR1 SGHDN and CDR2 FVKESK. The DNA for the CDR3 is TGTGCCAGCAGCTCCTGGGCGAGCTCTGGAAACACCATATATTTT. Translation gives CASSSWASSGNTIYF.

The chain couples TRBV5-5 to TRBJ2-3; D perhaps matches TRBD2 (6 bases). From germline, CDR1 is SGHKS and CDR2 YYEKEE (reference sequence). This CDR3 spans 16 amino acids. Trimming left V 0 bases short and J 3 bases short, with 14 bases between. The CDR3: CASSLESSVLTDTQYF. The CDR3 bases are TGTGCCAGCAGCTTGGAGTCTAGCGTATTAACAGATACGCAGTATTTT.

The J gene is TRBJ1-4, the V gene TRBV2, with 8 nucleotides matching TRBD1. This CDR3 is 15 amino acids long. The trim removed 4 bases at V and 3 bases at J, leaving 4 bases unmatched. Germline V gene sequence: CDR1 SNHLY, CDR2 FYNNEI. CDR3 in DNA: TGTGCCAGCAGTGCCACGACAGGGGCTAATGAAAAACTGTTTTTT. Protein sequence: CASSATTGANEKLFF.

A remark on this clone: Germline and junction disagree at one end, which may indicate a read error. Here the CDR3 DNA reads TGTGCCCGGAGGGGAACGTACGAGACCCAGTACTTC. Amino acid sequence: CARRGTYETQYF. V usage is TRBV30 and J usage is TRBJ2-5; D may be TRBD2 (6 bases). Germline V lookup: CDR1 GTSNPN, CDR2 SVGIG (reference sequence). The CDR3 loop spans 12 amino acids.

The V call is TRBV11-2, the J call TRBJ2-1; TRBD2 agrees at 12 bases. The CDR3 runs to 19 residues. J lost 0 bases, V lost 2 bases, and 8 bases had no gene match. The germline gives CDR1 SGHAT, CDR2 FQNNGV. CDR3 sequence reads: CASSLSLAGGTRSYNEQFF. The CDR3 region has the DNA TGTGCCAGCAGCTTATCACTAGCGGGGGGCACCCGCTCCTACAATGAGCAGTTCTTC.

This clone was observed a handful of times. The rearrangement uses TRBV4-2 and TRBJ2-2; perhaps TRBD2 as D (6 bases). V was pared by 2 bases and J by 2 bases, with 24 bases between. The CDR3 spans 20 residues. CDR1 and CDR2 (germline): LGHNA, YNFKEQ. The CDR3 loop reads CASSQRVIAAGFTNTGELFF. The CDR3 DNA reads as TGTGCCAGCAGCCAACGAGTAATAGCGGCAGGATTTACCAACACCGGGGAGCTGTTTTTT.

This sequence joins TRBV6-5 and TRBJ1-2; D is possibly TRBD1 (6 bases). CDR1 and CDR2 (germline): MNHEY, SVGAGI. The CDR3 covers 13 residues. The V end lost 3 bases, the J end lost 8 bases, and 13 bases lay between the germline ends. CDR3 coding DNA: TGTGCCAGCAGTTATGAGACAGGCGAGGGCTACACCTTC. Its translation is CASSYETGEGYTF.

The gene calls are TRBV12-3 or TRBV12-4 and TRBJ1-2; possibly TRBD1 for D (6 bases). The CDR3 is 12 residues long. V gave up 6 bases and J gave up 4 bases, with 9 bases separating them. The CDR3, as DNA: TGTGCCAGCAGCCGGGACACCTATGGCTACACCTTC. It is translated as CASSRDTYGYTF.

The J gene is TRBJ2-3, the V gene TRBV7-9; the D is unclear. The germline CDR1 and CDR2 sequences are SEHNR and FQNEAQ (reference sequence). V gave up 5 bases and J gave up 6 bases, with 9 bases separating them. The CDR3 is 12 residues long. In nucleotides, the CDR3 is TGTGCCAGCAGCCGGACGGTTGATACGCAGTATTTT. Residues: CASSRTVDTQYF.

V and J are TRBV6-5 and TRBJ1-5, with a tentative D call TRBD1 (6 bases). V dropped 4 bases and J dropped 0 bases, with 10 bases sitting between them. Germline CDR1 reads MNHEY; CDR2 reads SVGAGI. The CDR3 runs to 15 residues. The CDR3 loop is CASSSDRYSNQPQHF. Here the CDR3 DNA reads TGTGCCAGCAGTTCCGACAGGTATAGCAATCAGCCCCAGCATTTT.

The chain employs TRBV18 and TRBJ2-7; TRBD1 agrees at 10 bases. The V gene end was trimmed by 6 bases and the J gene end by 3 bases; junction bases not matched to a gene: 11. Germline CDR1 and CDR2: KGHSH and LQKENI. The CDR3 is 16 amino acids. CDR3 DNA sequence: TGTGCCAGCTCGACCGGGACAGGGGCCACTCTCTACGAGCAGTACTTC. Its translation: CASSTGTGATLYEQYF.

The V call is TRBV3-1 (or the pseudogene TRBV3-2), the J call TRBJ2-1; 8 positions agree with TRBD2. Germline CDR1 LGHDT, CDR2 YNNKEL (reference sequence). Trimming cost V 4 bases and J 3 bases; bases outside gene matches: 5. There are 15 residues in the CDR3. The CDR3 sequence: CASSLLSGGYNEQFF. The CDR3 DNA follows: TGTGCCAGCAGCCTCCTCAGCGGGGGCTACAATGAGCAGTTCTTC.

This chain links TRBV18 with TRBJ2-1; 8 bases fit TRBD2. The CDR3 contains 16 residues. V lost 0 bases, J lost 4 bases, and 5 bases stayed unmatched. The germline CDR1 and CDR2 sequences are KGHSH and LQKENI. For the CDR3, the DNA is TGTGCCAGCTCACCACCCTCGGGAGGGACTTACAATGAGCAGTTCTTC. It encodes CASSPPSGGTYNEQFF.

The chain recombines TRBV19 with TRBJ2-2; D might be TRBD1 (6 bases). Germline CDR1 LNHDA, CDR2 SQIVND (reference sequence). V shed 6 bases and J shed 4 bases, with 9 bases lying between them. This CDR3 contains 13 residues. This CDR3 reads CASSNRVTGELFF. The CDR3 DNA sequence: TGTGCCAGTAGCAACAGGGTCACCGGGGAGCTGTTTTTT.

The chain employs TRBV5-1 and TRBJ2-2; 12 bases fit TRBD2. Per germline, CDR1 SGHRS and CDR2 YFSETQ. The V segment lost 3 bases and the J segment 7 bases; nucleotides outside the gene matches: 1. This CDR3 has 14 residues. The CDR3 bases are TGCGCCAGCAGCTCGACTAGCGGGGGCGGGGAGCTGTTTTTT. Its protein product is CASSSTSGGGELFF.

This clone was counted once. This chain links TRBV30 with TRBJ2-2, with D hard to call. V gave up 3 bases and J gave up 1 base, with 9 bases separating them. In germline, CDR1 is GTSNPN, CDR2 SVGIG (reference sequence). The CDR3 has 14 amino acids. For the CDR3, the DNA is TGTGCCTGGAGCCGACTGAGGAACACCGGGGAGCTGTTTTTT. Its protein product is CAWSRLRNTGELFF.

The chain employs TRBV15 and TRBJ1-4, with D possibly TRBD1 on 6 matching bases. This CDR3 region has 16 residues. Germline V CDR1 and CDR2: LNHNV, YYDKDF (reference sequence). V was pared by 3 bases and J by 0 bases, with 11 bases between. Here the CDR3 reads CATSRGGTTTNEKLFF. CDR3 in DNA: TGTGCCACCAGCAGGGGCGGGACAACAACTAATGAAAAACTGTTTTTT.

The V call is TRBV2, the J call TRBJ2-7; D is ambiguous. CDR1 and CDR2 (germline): SNHLY, FYNNEI. The CDR3 extends over 12 amino acids. V was cut by 6 bases and J by 2 bases, with 8 bases left in between. Here the CDR3 reads CASRGAAYEQYF. The CDR3 bases are TGTGCCAGCAGGGGTGCCGCCTACGAGCAGTACTTC.

This chain links TRBV5-4 with TRBJ2-1; D is perhaps TRBD1 or TRBD2 (5 bases each). The CDR3 contains 14 residues. Deletions cut 0 bases from V and 2 bases from J, with 6 bases between. Germline V lookup: CDR1 SGHNT, CDR2 YYREEE (reference sequence). The CDR3 protein is CASSLGGAYNEQFF. CDR3 DNA sequence: TGTGCCAGCAGCTTGGGAGGGGCCTACAATGAGCAGTTCTTC.